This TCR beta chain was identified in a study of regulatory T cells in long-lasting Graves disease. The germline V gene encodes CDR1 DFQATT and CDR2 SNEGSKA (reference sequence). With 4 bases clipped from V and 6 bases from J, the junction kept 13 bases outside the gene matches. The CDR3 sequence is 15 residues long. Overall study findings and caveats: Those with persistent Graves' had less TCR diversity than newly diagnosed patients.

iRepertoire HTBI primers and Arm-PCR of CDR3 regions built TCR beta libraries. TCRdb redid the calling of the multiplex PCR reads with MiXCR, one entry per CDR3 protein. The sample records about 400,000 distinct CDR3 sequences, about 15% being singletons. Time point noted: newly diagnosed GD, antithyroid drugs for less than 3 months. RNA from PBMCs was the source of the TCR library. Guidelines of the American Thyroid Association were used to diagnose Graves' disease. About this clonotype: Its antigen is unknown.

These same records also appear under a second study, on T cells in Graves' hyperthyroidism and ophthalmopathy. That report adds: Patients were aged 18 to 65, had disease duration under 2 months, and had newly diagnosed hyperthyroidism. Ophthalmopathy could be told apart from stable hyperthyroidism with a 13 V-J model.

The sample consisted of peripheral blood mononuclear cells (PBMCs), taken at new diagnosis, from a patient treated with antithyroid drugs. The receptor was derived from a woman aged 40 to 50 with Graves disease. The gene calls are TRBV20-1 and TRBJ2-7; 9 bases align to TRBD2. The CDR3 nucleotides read TGCAGTGCTATAGCGGGAGTATCCGGGGGGCGCGAGCAGTACTTC. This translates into CSAIAGVSGGREQYF.